Listed here are 17 T cell receptor beta chains from one sample, sequenced in a study of blood T cell repertoires in COVID-19. The repertoire was sequenced with immunoSEQ multiplex PCR; TCRdb's copy has only in-frame clones and lacks some. The table shows under 400,000 clones, with around 87% occurring only once. Sequenced input: peripheral blood. The receptors come from a woman in her thirties with COVID-19, enrolled during active disease.

The V gene is TRBV19, the J gene TRBJ2-7; 15 bases align to TRBD2. The CDR3 extends over 19 amino acids. After removal of 6 bases from V and 6 bases from J, the junction contained 18 bases not matched to a gene. Germline CDR1 LNHDA, CDR2 SQIVND (reference sequence). The CDR3 sequence is CASSIAGTSGRFLLIEQYF. For the CDR3, the DNA is TGTGCCAGTAGCATCGCCGGGACTAGCGGGAGGTTTCTCCTGATCGAGCAGTACTTC. Full variable domain (remainder filled in from reference TRBV19 and TRBJ2-7): DGGITQSPKYLFRKEGQNVTLSCEQNLNHDAMYWYRQDPGQGLRLIYYSQIVNDFQKGDIAEGYSVSREKKESFPLTVTSAQKNPTAFYLCASSIAGTSGRFLLIEQYFGPGTRLTVT.

A few counts support this clone. The CDR3 reads CASSPGVEGYTF. The DNA for the CDR3 is TGCGCCAGCAGCCCAGGGGTTGAAGGCTACACCTTC. The chain recombines TRBV5-1 with TRBJ1-2; tentative D call: TRBD1 (6 bases). The V gene's germline CDR1 is SGHRS and CDR2 YFSETQ. The CDR3 contains 12 residues. Trimming stripped 4 bases from V and 8 bases from J, with 12 bases between.

The chain is built from TRBV24-1 and TRBJ2-2, with 10 nucleotides matching TRBD2. Germline assignment: CDR1 KGHDR and CDR2 SFDVKD. The CDR3 is made up of 16 amino acids. V gave up 7 bases and J gave up 8 bases; unmatched junction bases: 12. This chain's CDR3 is CATSARASGSMGELFF. CDR3 coding DNA: TGTGCCACCAGCGCCCGGGCTAGCGGGAGTATGGGGGAGCTGTTTTTT.

This sequence joins TRBV28 and TRBJ1-1; perhaps TRBD1 as D (5 bases). Trimming stripped 3 bases from V and 4 bases from J, with 24 bases between. Germline assignment: CDR1 MDHEN and CDR2 SYDVKM. The CDR3 has 18 amino acids. In nucleotides, the CDR3 is TGTGCCAGCAGTTTCCAAGCTCCGGGGGTGTTAGGTAGCACTGAAGCTTTCTTT. This gives the protein CASSFQAPGVLGSTEAFF.

This chain connects TRBV7-2 to TRBJ2-3, with D possibly TRBD2 on 6 matching bases. With 3 bases removed from V and 4 bases from J, the gap between germline ends came to 8 bases. The CDR3 length is 13 residues. Germline lookup yields CDR1 SGHTA and CDR2 FQGNSA. The CDR3 nucleotides read TGTGCCAGCAGCTTTGGAGGGCCAGATACGCAGTATTTT. Protein: CASSFGGPDTQYF.

This clone came up a few times. J is TRBJ2-5 and V is TRBV28; TRBD2 agrees at 7 bases. V gave up 4 bases and J gave up 4 bases; unmatched junction bases: 9. The CDR3 contains 15 residues. Germline V gives CDR1 MDHEN, CDR2 SYDVKM. The CDR3 DNA reads TGTGCCAGCAGTTCAGGGAGGGAGCTGCGAGAGACCCAGTACTTC. Translation: CASSSGRELRETQYF. The full variable domain, rest sourced from reference TRBV28 and TRBJ2-5, is DVKVTQSSRYLVKRTGEKVFLECVQDMDHENMFWYRQDPGLGLRLIYFSYDVKMKEKGDIPEGYSVSREKKERFSLILESASTNQTSMYLCASSSGRELRETQYFGPGTRLLVL.

The genes are TRBV9 and TRBJ1-3; the match to TRBD1 covers 7 bases. CDR1 is SGDLS and CDR2 is YYNGEE in the germline V gene. CDR3 length: 16 residues. The J segment lost 4 bases and the V segment lost 0 bases, leaving 7 bases of the junction unmatched. The CDR3 sequence is CASSVDTGVWGNTIYF. The CDR3 nucleotides read TGTGCCAGCAGCGTAGACACAGGGGTTTGGGGAAACACCATATATTTT.

The rearrangement joins TRBV7-9 to TRBJ2-7; 12 bases align to TRBD2. The CDR3 is 15 residues long. Losses at the gene ends were 5 bases for V and 1 base for J; bases not matched to a gene: 3. Germline V gene data show CDR1 as SEHNR and CDR2 as FQNEAQ (reference sequence). CDR3 sequence: CASSPGLAGSYEQYF. The CDR3 bases are TGTGCCAGCAGCCCTGGACTAGCGGGGTCCTACGAGCAGTACTTC.

V usage is TRBV15 and J usage is TRBJ2-7; the D gene is possibly TRBD1 (6 bases). CDR1 and CDR2 (germline): LNHNV, YYDKDF (reference sequence). Trimming took off 0 bases at V and 6 bases at J, with 18 bases between the two ends. The CDR3 loop spans 16 amino acids. The CDR3 here is CATSRDSPLGGSEQYF. CDR3 DNA sequence: TGTGCCACCAGCAGAGATTCCCCCCTTGGGGGCAGCGAGCAGTACTTC.

This clone showed up just once. V and J are TRBV20-1 and TRBJ2-3, with 8 bases aligning to TRBD1. V trimming: 3 bases; J trimming: 3 bases; junction bases outside the gene matches: 8. Germline V CDR1 and CDR2: DFQATT, SNEGSKA (reference sequence). The CDR3 contains 15 residues. CDR3 in amino acids: CSASWDRRGTDTQYF. For the CDR3, the DNA is TGCAGTGCTAGTTGGGACAGGAGGGGGACAGATACGCAGTATTTT.

The J gene is TRBJ1-1, the V gene TRBV4-2, with 8 bases fitting TRBD1. V gave up 2 bases and J gave up 1 base; unmatched junction bases: 3. Germline V gene sequence: CDR1 LGHNA, CDR2 YNFKEQ. The CDR3 extends over 15 amino acids. The CDR3 reads CASSQQGAKNTEAFF. The CDR3 nucleotides read TGTGCCAGCAGCCAACAGGGGGCGAAGAACACTGAAGCTTTCTTT.

V gene TRBV27 combines with J gene TRBJ2-3, with 10 bases matching TRBD2. The CDR3 spans 15 residues. The V segment lost 8 bases and the J segment 4 bases; nucleotides outside the gene matches: 9. Per germline, CDR1 MNHEY and CDR2 SMNVEV (reference sequence). CDR3 sequence (DNA): TGTGCCAGCTCCAGGGGGACTAGCGCCCCAGATACGCAGTATTTT. Amino acid sequence: CASSRGTSAPDTQYF.

The genes are TRBV4-2 and TRBJ2-7; TRBD1 matches 7 bases. CDR1 is LGHNA and CDR2 is YNFKEQ in the germline V gene. V shed 8 bases and J 5 bases; nucleotides not matched to a gene: 9. The CDR3 is 13 amino acids. CDR3 DNA sequence: TGTGCCAGCGGCACCTCGAGGGGGCACGAGCAGTACTTC. Amino acid sequence: CASGTSRGHEQYF.

The chain uses TRBV28 and TRBJ2-7, with unresolved D. Germline V gene data show CDR1 as MDHEN and CDR2 as SYDVKM. The CDR3 is 13 residues long. V lost 5 bases, J lost 3 bases, and 11 bases lay in between. CDR3 DNA: TGTGCCAGCAGTCCGTCTGCGGACTACGAGCAGTACTTC. Amino acids: CASSPSADYEQYF.

The CDR3 is CASSVRTGEPYEQYF. The CDR3 DNA is TGTGCCAGCAGCGTCCGGACAGGCGAACCCTACGAGCAGTACTTC. The chain joins TRBV25-1 to TRBJ2-7, with TRBD1 matching 7 bases. CDR3 length: 15 residues. The V gene's germline CDR1 is MGHDK and CDR2 SYGVNS. V trimming: 6 bases; J trimming: 2 bases; junction bases outside the gene matches: 10.

This chain uses TRBV19 with TRBJ1-1; D is perhaps TRBD1 (6 bases). Germline V gene sequence: CDR1 LNHDA, CDR2 SQIVND (reference sequence). The germline V and J ends were trimmed by 3 bases and 1 base, with 15 bases remaining between them. The CDR3 spans 16 residues. The CDR3 spells CASSITTGRGNTEAFF. DNA of the CDR3: TGTGCCAGTAGTATCACCACAGGGAGAGGGAACACTGAAGCTTTCTTT.

The V and J genes are TRBV7-3 and TRBJ2-2; TRBD2 matches at 9 bases. CDR1 is SGHTA and CDR2 is FQGTGA in the germline V gene. The CDR3 totals 15 residues. V shed 5 bases, J shed 4 bases, and the junction held 5 bases outside the gene matches. CDR3 region: CASSPSGIGTGELFF. CDR3 nucleotides: TGTGCCAGCAGCCCTAGCGGGATTGGCACCGGGGAGCTGTTTTTT. The entire variable domain, with the rest obtained from reference TRBV7-3 and TRBJ2-2, is as follows: GAGVSQTPSNKVTEKGKYVELRCDPISGHTALYWYRQSLGQGPEFLIYFQGTGAADDSGLPNDRFFAVRPEGSVSTLKIQRTERGDSAVYLCASSPSGIGTGELFFGEGSRLTVL.